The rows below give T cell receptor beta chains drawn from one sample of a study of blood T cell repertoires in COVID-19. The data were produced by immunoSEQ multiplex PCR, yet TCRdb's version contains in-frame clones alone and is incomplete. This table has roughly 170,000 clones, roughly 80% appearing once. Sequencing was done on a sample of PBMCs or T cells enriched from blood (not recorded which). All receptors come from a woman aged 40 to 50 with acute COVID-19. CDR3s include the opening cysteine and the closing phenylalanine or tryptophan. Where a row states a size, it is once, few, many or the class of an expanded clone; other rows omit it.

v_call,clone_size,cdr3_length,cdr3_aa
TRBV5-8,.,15,CASRLQGTTNEKLFF
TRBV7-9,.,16,CASSLGLAGSTDTQYF
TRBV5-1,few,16,CASSLAAGQGNSPLHF
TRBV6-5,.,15,CASSKTGRDFYEQYF
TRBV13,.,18,CASSIRPGLAGGSYEQYF
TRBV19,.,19,CASSSPLIRGIGSGTEAFF
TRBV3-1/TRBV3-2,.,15,CASSIPLSSGNTIYF
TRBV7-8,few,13,CASSLDRLETQYF
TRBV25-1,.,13,CASRRQGVPEAFF
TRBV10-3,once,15,CAISESRTDFQPQHF
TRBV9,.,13,CASRGDSFYGYTF
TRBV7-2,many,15,CASSLIRGPNQPQHF
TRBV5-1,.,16,CASSPGSGGASDTQYF
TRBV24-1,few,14,CATSDYTGDYGYTF